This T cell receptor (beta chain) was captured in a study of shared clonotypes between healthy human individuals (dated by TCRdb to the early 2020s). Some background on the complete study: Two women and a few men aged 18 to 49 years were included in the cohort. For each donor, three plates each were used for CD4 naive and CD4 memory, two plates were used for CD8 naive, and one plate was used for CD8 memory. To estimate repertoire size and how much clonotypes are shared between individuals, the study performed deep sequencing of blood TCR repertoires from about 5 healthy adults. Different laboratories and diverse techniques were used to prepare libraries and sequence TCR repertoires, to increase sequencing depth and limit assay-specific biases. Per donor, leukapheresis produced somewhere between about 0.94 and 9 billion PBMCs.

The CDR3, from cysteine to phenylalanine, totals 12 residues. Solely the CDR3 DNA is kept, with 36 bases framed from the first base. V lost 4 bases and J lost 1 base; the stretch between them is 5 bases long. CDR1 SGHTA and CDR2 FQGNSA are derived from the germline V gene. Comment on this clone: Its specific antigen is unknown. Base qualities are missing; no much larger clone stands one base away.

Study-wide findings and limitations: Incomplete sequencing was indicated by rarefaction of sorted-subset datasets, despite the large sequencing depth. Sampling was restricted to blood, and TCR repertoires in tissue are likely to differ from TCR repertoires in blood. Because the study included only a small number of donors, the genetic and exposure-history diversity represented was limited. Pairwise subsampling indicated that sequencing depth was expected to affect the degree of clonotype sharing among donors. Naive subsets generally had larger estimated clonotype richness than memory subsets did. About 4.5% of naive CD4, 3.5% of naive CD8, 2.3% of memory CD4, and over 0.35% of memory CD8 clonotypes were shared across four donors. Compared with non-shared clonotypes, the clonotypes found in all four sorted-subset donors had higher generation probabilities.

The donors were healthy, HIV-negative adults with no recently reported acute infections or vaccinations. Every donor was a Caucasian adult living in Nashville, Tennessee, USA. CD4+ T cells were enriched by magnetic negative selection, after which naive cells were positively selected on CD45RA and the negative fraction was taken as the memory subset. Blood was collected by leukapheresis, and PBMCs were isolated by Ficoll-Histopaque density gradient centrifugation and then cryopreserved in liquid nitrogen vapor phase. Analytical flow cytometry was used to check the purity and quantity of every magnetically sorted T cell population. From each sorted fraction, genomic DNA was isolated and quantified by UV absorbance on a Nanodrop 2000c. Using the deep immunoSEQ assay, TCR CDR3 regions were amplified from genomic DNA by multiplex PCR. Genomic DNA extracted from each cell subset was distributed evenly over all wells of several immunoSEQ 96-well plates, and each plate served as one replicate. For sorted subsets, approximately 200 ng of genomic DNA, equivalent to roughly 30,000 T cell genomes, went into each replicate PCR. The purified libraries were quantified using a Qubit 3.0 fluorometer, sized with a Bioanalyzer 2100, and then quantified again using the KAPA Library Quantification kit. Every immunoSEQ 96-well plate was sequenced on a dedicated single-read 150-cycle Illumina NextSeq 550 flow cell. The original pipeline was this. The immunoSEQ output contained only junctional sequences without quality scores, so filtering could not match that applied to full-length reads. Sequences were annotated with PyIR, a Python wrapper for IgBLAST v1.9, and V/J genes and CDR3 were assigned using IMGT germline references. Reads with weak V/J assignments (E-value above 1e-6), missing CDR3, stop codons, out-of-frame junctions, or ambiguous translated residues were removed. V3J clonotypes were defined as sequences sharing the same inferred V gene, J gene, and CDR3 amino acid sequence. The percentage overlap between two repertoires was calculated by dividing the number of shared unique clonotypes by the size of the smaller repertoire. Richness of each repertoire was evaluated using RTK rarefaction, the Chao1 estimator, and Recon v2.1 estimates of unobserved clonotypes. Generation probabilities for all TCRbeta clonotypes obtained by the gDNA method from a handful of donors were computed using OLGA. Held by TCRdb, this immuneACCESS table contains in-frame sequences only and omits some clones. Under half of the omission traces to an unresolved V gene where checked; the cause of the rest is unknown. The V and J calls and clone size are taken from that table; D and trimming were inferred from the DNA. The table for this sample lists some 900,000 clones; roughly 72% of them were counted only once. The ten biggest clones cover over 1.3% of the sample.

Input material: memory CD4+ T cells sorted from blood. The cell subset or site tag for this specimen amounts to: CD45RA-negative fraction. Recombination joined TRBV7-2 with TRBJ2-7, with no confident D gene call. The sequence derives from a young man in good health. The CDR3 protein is CASSSNSYEQYF. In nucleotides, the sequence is TGTGCCAGCAGCTCGAATTCCTACGAGCAGTACTTC.